The 23 T cell receptor beta chains presented below share a single source sample, sequenced in a study of blood T cell repertoires in COVID-19. The protocol was immunoSEQ multiplex PCR, while the TCRdb copy is restricted to in-frame clones and leaves out a portion. The sample shows 55,000 to 70,000 clones, approximately 83% of them seen only once. The sample taken for sequencing was peripheral blood. These receptors all stem from a woman older than 75 with acute or convalescent COVID-19.

The chain couples TRBV5-8 to TRBJ2-1; no definite D call. V dropped 2 bases and J dropped 2 bases, with 8 bases sitting between them. The CDR3 runs 14 residues. The germline V gene has CDR1 SGHTS and CDR2 YDEGEE. CDR3 amino acids: CASSFFRAYNEQFF. The CDR3 coding sequence is TGTGCCAGCAGCTTTTTCCGAGCCTACAATGAGCAGTTCTTC.

The rearrangement joins TRBV7-2 to TRBJ2-5; D is possibly TRBD2 (5 bases). The CDR3 extends over 14 amino acids. The V gene's germline CDR1 is SGHTA and CDR2 FQGNSA. The germline V and J ends were trimmed by 2 bases and 0 bases, with 7 bases remaining between them. The CDR3 DNA follows: TGTGCCAGCAGCTTATCGGGGAACCAAGAGACCCAGTACTTC. Translating gives CASSLSGNQETQYF.

This chain connects TRBV7-9 to TRBJ2-1, with a weak D call TRBD2 (6 bases). The ends were cut back, 1 base at V and 8 bases at J, with 24 bases in the middle. The CDR3 spans 18 residues. Germline V gene sequence: CDR1 SEHNR, CDR2 FQNEAQ (reference sequence). The CDR3 reads CASSLGGGLEGPWDEQFF. Written as DNA, the CDR3 is TGTGCCAGCAGCTTAGGGGGCGGTTTGGAGGGACCTTGGGATGAGCAGTTCTTC.

This clone appeared a single time. The V call is TRBV4-2, the J call TRBJ2-1, with 9 bases identical to TRBD2. From germline, CDR1 is LGHNA and CDR2 YNFKEQ. The CDR3 spans 17 residues. After removal of 1 base from V and 13 bases from J, the junction contained 17 bases not matched to a gene. DNA for the CDR3: TGTGCCAGCAGCCAAGTTGATAGCGGGGGCGACGGGTTGGCACAGTTCTTC. It encodes CASSQVDSGGDGLAQFF.

This chain links TRBV13 with TRBJ2-1; 8 nucleotides match TRBD2. This CDR3 comprises 12 residues. From germline, CDR1 is PRHDT and CDR2 FYEKMQ (reference sequence). V was pared by 7 bases and J by 7 bases, with 3 bases of the junction left unmatched. CDR3 in DNA: TGTGCCAGCACCCGGGAGGGTAATGAGCAGTTCTTC. Translating it yields CASTREGNEQFF. The whole variable domain, filled in from reference TRBV13 and TRBJ2-1, reads AAGVIQSPRHLIKEKRETATLKCYPIPRHDTVYWYQQGPGQDPQFLISFYEKMQSDKGSIPDRFSAQQFSDYHSELNMSSLELGDSALYFCASTREGNEQFFGPGTRLTVL.

The V gene is TRBV5-1, the J gene TRBJ2-1, with TRBD2 identical over 7 bases. V lost 0 bases to trimming and J lost 8 bases; unmatched junction nucleotides: 11. The CDR3 covers 16 residues. Germline V gene data show CDR1 as SGHRS and CDR2 as YFSETQ. CDR3 sequence: CASSLAAGATGYEQFF. The CDR3 bases are TGCGCCAGCAGCTTGGCGGCGGGAGCCACGGGGTATGAGCAGTTCTTC.

This rearrangement joins TRBV7-8 to TRBJ2-2, with D tentatively TRBD2 (5 bases). This CDR3 has 17 residues. Germline CDR1 is SGHVS and CDR2 is FQNEAQ. V lost 2 bases and J 0 bases, leaving 13 bases between the germline ends. The CDR3 reads CASSLTAGGPNTGELFF. The CDR3 DNA reads TGTGCCAGCAGCTTAACGGCGGGCGGCCCGAACACCGGGGAGCTGTTTTTT.

This chain joins TRBV5-1 and TRBJ2-7; no definite D call. The V gene lost 0 bases and the J gene lost 0 bases, with 7 bases spanning the gap. This CDR3 has 14 amino acids. CDR1 and CDR2 from the germline V gene are SGHRS and YFSETQ. The CDR3 spells CASSLDSHSYEQYF. The CDR3 nucleotides are TGCGCCAGCAGCTTGGATAGTCACTCCTACGAGCAGTACTTC.

The chain employs TRBV28 and TRBJ1-5; 7 bases are shared with TRBD1. Germline V gene sequence: CDR1 MDHEN, CDR2 SYDVKM. Germline trimming cut 8 bases from V and 7 bases from J; bases unmatched to any gene: 14. The CDR3 runs to 15 residues. The CDR3 protein is CASAPLTGPFQPQHF. Here the CDR3 DNA reads TGTGCCAGCGCGCCGCTGACAGGGCCTTTCCAGCCCCAGCATTTT. Variable domain in full (rest from reference TRBV28 and TRBJ1-5): DVKVTQSSRYLVKRTGEKVFLECVQDMDHENMFWYRQDPGLGLRLIYFSYDVKMKEKGDIPEGYSVSREKKERFSLILESASTNQTSMYLCASAPLTGPFQPQHFGDGTRLSIL.

The chain links TRBV9 to TRBJ2-7, with 12 positions matching TRBD2. The CDR3 is made up of 16 amino acids. Germline V gene data show CDR1 as SGDLS and CDR2 as YYNGEE. V lost 4 bases and J lost 1; bases outside the gene matches: 6. The DNA for the CDR3 is TGTGCCAGCAGCCCGACTAGCGGGGGTGATTCCTACGAGCAGTACTTC. Translating it yields CASSPTSGGDSYEQYF. Supplemented by reference TRBV9 and TRBJ2-7, the full variable domain reads DSGVTQTPKHLITATGQRVTLRCSPRSGDLSVYWYQQSLDQGLQFLIQYYNGEERAKGNILERFSAQQFPDLHSELNLSSLELGDSALYFCASSPTSGGDSYEQYFGPGTRLTVT.

The V and J genes are TRBV11-2 and TRBJ2-7; D call uncertain. Trimming stripped 1 base from V and 3 bases from J, with 4 bases between. The CDR3 spans 12 residues. Germline V gene data show CDR1 as SGHAT and CDR2 as FQNNGV. The chain's CDR3 is CASSLVLYEQYF. The CDR3 DNA sequence: TGTGCCAGCAGCTTAGTTCTCTACGAGCAGTACTTC.

The chain carries TRBV6-2 or TRBV6-3 and TRBJ2-1; D call uncertain. Germline loops: CDR1 MNHEY, CDR2 SVGEGT. CDR3 length: 16 residues. Deletions cut 0 bases from V and 4 bases from J, with 13 bases between. The CDR3 region is CASSYSTETLYNEQFF. In nucleotides, the CDR3 is TGTGCCAGCAGTTACTCGACGGAGACCCTATACAATGAGCAGTTCTTC.

V gene TRBV19 combines with J gene TRBJ2-3; perhaps TRBD1 as D (6 bases). Looked up from germline, CDR1 is LNHDA and CDR2 is SQIVND (reference sequence). The CDR3 sequence is 15 residues long. The V end was cut by 5 bases, the J end by 1 base, with 13 bases between. The CDR3 reads CASSPDSLGTDTQYF. CDR3 bases: TGTGCCAGTAGTCCGGACAGTTTAGGCACAGATACGCAGTATTTT.

This chain joins TRBV6-1 and TRBJ1-1; TRBD1 might be the D (6 bases). Germline V gene sequence: CDR1 MNHNS, CDR2 SASEGT. Between the trimmed V and J ends, which lost 3 bases and 2 bases, there was a span of 10 bases. The CDR3 loop spans 14 amino acids. The DNA for the CDR3 is TGTGCCAGCAGTGATTACAGGGTTAACACTGAAGCTTTCTTT. The encoded protein is CASSDYRVNTEAFF.

The chain joins TRBV18 to TRBJ1-6, with a weak D call TRBD1 (6 bases). Per germline, CDR1 KGHSH and CDR2 LQKENI. The CDR3 runs to 15 residues. V was trimmed by 4 bases and J by 12 bases, leaving 19 bases between them. The CDR3 protein is CASSRYREDFEPLHF. For the CDR3, the DNA is TGTGCCAGCTCACGTTACAGGGAAGATTTTGAACCCCTCCACTTT.

This rearrangement joins TRBV6-2 or TRBV6-3 to TRBJ1-2; D not certain. This CDR3 has 14 amino acids. V was cut by 2 bases and J by 6 bases, with 13 bases left in between. Germline CDR1 is MNHEY and CDR2 is SVGEGT. The CDR3 nucleotides are TGTGCCAGCAGTTACCGTGTCCAGGCCGATGGCTACACCTTC. Translation gives CASSYRVQADGYTF.

J is TRBJ2-1 and V is TRBV7-3; 11 bases agree with TRBD2. The germline gives CDR1 SGHTA, CDR2 FQGTGA. The CDR3 runs 15 residues. With V trimmed by 3 bases and J by 7 bases, 5 bases remained unmatched. The CDR3 sequence: CASSFLAGGGNEQFF. The CDR3 DNA follows: TGTGCCAGCAGCTTCCTAGCGGGAGGAGGGAATGAGCAGTTCTTC.

The genes are TRBV10-2 and TRBJ2-7; 11 bases are a match to TRBD2. V gave up 10 bases and J gave up 7 bases; unmatched junction bases: 12. The CDR3 loop spans 14 amino acids. The germline CDR1 and CDR2 sequences are WSHSY and SAAADI. The CDR3 is CATIVSLAGVEQYF. The CDR3 DNA reads TGCGCCACCATAGTGTCACTAGCGGGAGTGGAGCAGTACTTC.

Here the CDR3 reads CASSADRVNTEAFF. In DNA form, the CDR3 reads TGTGCCAGCAGTGCAGACAGGGTTAACACTGAAGCTTTCTTT. J is TRBJ1-1 and V is TRBV2; TRBD1 matches at 7 bases. Germline V gives CDR1 SNHLY, CDR2 FYNNEI. The V and J ends lost 4 bases and 2 bases, in that order; junction bases with no gene match: 4. This CDR3 is 14 amino acids long.

The chain carries TRBV15 and TRBJ1-1, with 7 bases aligning to TRBD1. After removal of 9 bases from V and 0 bases from J, the junction contained 4 bases not matched to a gene. Per the germline V gene, CDR1 is LNHNV and CDR2 is YYDKDF (reference sequence). CDR3 length: 13 amino acids. CDR3 in amino acids: CATGGLVNTEAFF. The CDR3 region has the DNA TGTGCCACAGGGGGCTTGGTGAACACTGAAGCTTTCTTT. Complete variable domain (other parts from reference TRBV15 and TRBJ1-1): DAMVIQNPRYQVTQFGKPVTLSCSQTLNHNVMYWYQQKSSQAPKLLFHYYDKDFNNEADTPDNFQSRRPNTSFCFLDIRSPGLGDTAMYLCATGGLVNTEAFFGQGTRLTVV.

The chain carries TRBV29-1 and TRBJ2-3, with 9 bases identical to TRBD1. CDR1 is SQVTM and CDR2 is ANQGSEA in the germline V gene. The CDR3 is 15 amino acids. J was trimmed by 0 bases and V by 7 bases; bases with no gene match: 8. For the CDR3, the DNA is TGCAGCGCTGGGGGCGGGACAGGGAGCACAGATACGCAGTATTTT. The encoded protein is CSAGGGTGSTDTQYF.

The chain is built from TRBV18 and TRBJ2-2; tentative D call: TRBD2 (6 bases). The V gene's germline CDR1 is KGHSH and CDR2 LQKENI. V lost 3 bases, J lost 5 bases, and 16 bases lay in between. CDR3 length equals 16 residues. CDR3 bases: TGTGCCAGCTCACCCCGGGGGAAATTCGATACCGGGGAGCTGTTTTTT. It encodes CASSPRGKFDTGELFF.

The rearrangement joins TRBV5-4 to TRBJ2-7, with a tentative D call TRBD2 (6 bases). Germline V gives CDR1 SGHNT, CDR2 YYREEE (reference sequence). Trimming removed 4 bases from V and 2 bases from J, with 13 bases in between. The CDR3 contains 14 residues. The CDR3: CASSGGPTPYEQYF. CDR3 DNA sequence: TGTGCCAGCAGCGGAGGGCCCACCCCCTACGAGCAGTACTTC.